The clone carrying this T cell receptor beta chain was detected a few times. Its antigen is as yet unknown. TCRdb re-called the 5' RACE reads with MiXCR, one entry per CDR3 protein. The sample gives approximately 600,000 distinct CDR3 sequences, roughly an eighth of which show up once; 14% to 15% is in the top ten. The CDR3 spans 14 residues. Germline CDR1 is SNHLY and CDR2 is FYNNEI. V lost 4 bases to trimming and J lost 3 bases, with 13 bases between them. These data originate in a study of T cells after yellow fever vaccination. Regarding the study as a whole: A faster peak, day 5 versus 15, was reached by the weaker secondary response.

The chain has TRBV2 and TRBJ2-7, with a tentative D call TRBD1 (5 bases). The sequence was obtained from a man aged 25-45 years who received the YFV17D yellow fever vaccine. The sequencing here drew on PBMCs, taken on the day of the yellow fever booster vaccination. The CDR3 protein is CASSVGRVGYEQYF. CDR3 bases: TGTGCCAGCAGTGTGGGCAGGGTCGGCTACGAGCAGTACTTC.